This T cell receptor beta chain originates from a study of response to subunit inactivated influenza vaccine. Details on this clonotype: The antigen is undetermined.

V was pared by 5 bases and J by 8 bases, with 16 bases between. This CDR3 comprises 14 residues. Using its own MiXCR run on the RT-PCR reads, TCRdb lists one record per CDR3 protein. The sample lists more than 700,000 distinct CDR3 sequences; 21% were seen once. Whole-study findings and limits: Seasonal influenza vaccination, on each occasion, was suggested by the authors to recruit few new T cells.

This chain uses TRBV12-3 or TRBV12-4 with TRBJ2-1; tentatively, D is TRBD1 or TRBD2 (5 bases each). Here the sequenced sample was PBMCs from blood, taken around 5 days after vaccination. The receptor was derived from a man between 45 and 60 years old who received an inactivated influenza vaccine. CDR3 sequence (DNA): TGTGCCAGCAGTCCAGAAGGGGCCGGGGATGAGCAGTTCTTC. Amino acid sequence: CASSPEGAGDEQFF.